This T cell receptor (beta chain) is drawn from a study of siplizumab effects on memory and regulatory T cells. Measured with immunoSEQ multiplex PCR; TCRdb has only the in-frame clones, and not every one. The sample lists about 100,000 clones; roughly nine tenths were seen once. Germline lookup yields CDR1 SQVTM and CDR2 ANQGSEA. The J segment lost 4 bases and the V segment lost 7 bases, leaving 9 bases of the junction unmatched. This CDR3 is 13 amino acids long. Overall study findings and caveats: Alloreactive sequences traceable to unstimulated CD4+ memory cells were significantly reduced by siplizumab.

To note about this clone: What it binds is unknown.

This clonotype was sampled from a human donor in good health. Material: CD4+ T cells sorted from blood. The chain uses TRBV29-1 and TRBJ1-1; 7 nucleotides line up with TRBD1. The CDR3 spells CSALNRGGTEAFF. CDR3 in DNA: TGCAGCGCACTAAACAGGGGCGGCACTGAAGCTTTCTTT.